The 15 T cell receptor beta chains in this list originate from one sample, sequenced in a study of cytomegalovirus exposure and HLA in healthy donors. With 60 Vbeta and 13 Jbeta primers, the PCR was carried out. TCRdb's table, derived via immunoSEQ multiplex PCR, lists solely in-frame clones and lacks some. The sample carries 100,000 to 150,000 clones, roughly 80% recorded once. Sequencing was performed on PBMCs. Receptor source: a man aged 30 to 45 in good health and CMV-seropositive.

This clone was counted once. This chain links TRBV4-1 with TRBJ1-6; no clear D. CDR3 length equals 15 residues. V gave up 5 bases and J gave up 7 bases, with 15 bases separating them. From germline, CDR1 is MGHRA and CDR2 YSYEKL. CDR3 loop: CASSSRGGGNSPLHF. The CDR3 DNA follows: TGCGCCAGCAGCTCCCGGGGAGGAGGCAATTCACCCCTCCACTTT.

This clone was counted once. This chain links TRBV5-1 with TRBJ1-1, with 8 nucleotides matching TRBD1. Per the germline V gene, CDR1 is SGHRS and CDR2 is YFSETQ. This CDR3 comprises 16 residues. After removal of 0 bases from V and 5 bases from J, the junction contained 9 bases not matched to a gene. CDR3 DNA sequence: TGCGCCAGCAGCTTGGCCAGCCAGGGGGCGCGGACTGAAGCTTTCTTT. The encoded protein is CASSLASQGARTEAFF.

The chain links TRBV25-1 to TRBJ2-7, with D maybe TRBD1 (5 bases). The length of the CDR3 is 11 residues. V gave up 2 bases and J gave up 9 bases, with 8 bases separating them. The germline V gene has CDR1 MGHDK and CDR2 SYGVNS. The CDR3 loop reads CASSEGHGQYF. CDR3 nucleotide sequence: TGTGCCAGCAGTGAAGGACACGGGCAGTACTTC.

This clone was found a few times. V is TRBV6-5 and J is TRBJ1-3; D ambiguous. Germline V gene data show CDR1 as MNHEY and CDR2 as SVGAGI. Trimming took off 6 bases at V and 3 bases at J, with 15 bases between the two ends. The CDR3 length is 15 residues. The CDR3 DNA is TGTGCCAGCAGGGAGGGTGGATCGAGTGGAAACACCATATATTTT. Translating gives CASREGGSSGNTIYF.

The V and J genes are TRBV6-5 and TRBJ1-1, with 12 bases matching TRBD1. Germline V gene data show CDR1 as MNHEY and CDR2 as SVGAGI. The CDR3 length is 15 residues. The J segment lost 4 bases and the V segment lost 5 bases, leaving 5 bases of the junction unmatched. The CDR3 DNA reads TGTGCCAGCAGTCGGGACAGGGGGCGAGGCACTGAAGCTTTCTTT. Translating gives CASSRDRGRGTEAFF.

This sequence joins TRBV6-5 and TRBJ1-6; D gene unclear. Trimming left V 6 bases short and J 4 bases short, with 7 bases between. The CDR3 contains 13 residues. The germline V gene has CDR1 MNHEY and CDR2 SVGAGI. CDR3 in amino acids: CASSREYNSPLHF. The CDR3 bases are TGTGCCAGCAGCCGGGAATATAATTCACCCCTCCACTTT.

The rearrangement uses TRBV7-2 and TRBJ1-2; 7 bases are shared with TRBD1. With V trimmed by 1 base and J by 0 bases, 5 bases remained unmatched. The CDR3 totals 16 residues. Germline CDR1 and CDR2: SGHTA and FQGNSA. For the CDR3, the DNA is TGTGCCAGCAGCTTAGTGGGACAGCTAACTAACTATGGCTACACCTTC. Its translation: CASSLVGQLTNYGYTF. Using reference TRBV7-2 and TRBJ1-2 for the parts outside the CDR3, the full variable domain is GAGVSQSPSNKVTEKGKDVELRCDPISGHTALYWYRQSLGQGLEFLIYFQGNSAPDKSGLPSDRFSAERTGGSVSTLTIQRTQQEDSAVYLCASSLVGQLTNYGYTFGSGTRLTVV.

The rearrangement links TRBV14 to TRBJ1-4, with D possibly being TRBD1 (5 bases). Between the trimmed V and J ends, which lost 4 bases and 3 bases, there was a span of 21 bases. The CDR3 runs to 18 residues. Germline loops: CDR1 SGHDN, CDR2 FVKESK. DNA for the CDR3: TGTGCCAGCAGCCGAGGAAACTTCAGGGATACGGCTAATGAAAAACTGTTTTTT. Amino acid sequence: CASSRGNFRDTANEKLFF.

The chain recombines TRBV5-1 with TRBJ1-5; D possibly corresponds to TRBD1 (5 bases). The CDR3 sequence is 14 residues long. Trimming took off 2 bases at V and 0 bases at J, with 6 bases between the two ends. Germline V gene data show CDR1 as SGHRS and CDR2 as YFSETQ. The CDR3 sequence: CASSFQGSNQPQHF. CDR3 sequence (DNA): TGCGCCAGCAGCTTCCAGGGTAGCAATCAGCCCCAGCATTTT. The complete variable domain, with remaining parts taken from reference TRBV5-1 and TRBJ1-5, reads KAGVTQTPRYLIKTRGQQVTLSCSPISGHRSVSWYQQTPGQGLQFLFEYFSETQRNKGNFPGRFSGRQFSNSRSEMNVSTLELGDSALYLCASSFQGSNQPQHFGDGTRLSIL.

The chain joins TRBV6-1 to TRBJ1-2, with D unclear. There are 15 residues in the CDR3. V lost 2 bases and J 7 bases, leaving 17 bases between the germline ends. Germline CDR1 MNHNS, CDR2 SASEGT. CDR3 bases: TGTGCCAGCAGTGAAATGACGGGTAGCACGGGTGGCTACACCTTC. It codes for CASSEMTGSTGGYTF.

The V gene is TRBV5-8, the J gene TRBJ1-4; no definite D call. The germline V gene encodes CDR1 SGHTS and CDR2 YDEGEE. The CDR3 length is 14 residues. V was clipped by 2 bases and J by 7 bases, with 12 bases between them. The CDR3 protein is CASSFAVSREKLFF. Written as DNA, the CDR3 is TGTGCCAGCAGCTTCGCGGTGAGTCGTGAAAAACTGTTTTTT.

In its sample, this clone was seen once. J is TRBJ1-1 and V is TRBV29-1; weak D call: TRBD1 (5 bases). Trimming took off 6 bases at V and 4 bases at J, with 15 bases between the two ends. This CDR3 comprises 13 residues. Germline CDR1 is SQVTM and CDR2 is ANQGSEA. CDR3 coding DNA: TGCAGCGTGGCAGGGTGGGGGGGCACTGAAGCTTTCTTT. Translated, it gives CSVAGWGGTEAFF.

The chain's CDR3 is CASIQPGGANEKLFF. The CDR3 DNA reads as TGTGCCAGCATCCAACCGGGAGGGGCTAATGAAAAACTGTTTTTT. V and J are TRBV2 and TRBJ1-4, with D tentatively TRBD1 (5 bases). Trimming pared 7 bases from V and 3 bases from J, leaving 15 bases between. From germline, CDR1 is SNHLY and CDR2 FYNNEI. This CDR3 has 15 residues.

The chain has TRBV19 and TRBJ1-5; no clear D gene. Germline V lookup: CDR1 LNHDA, CDR2 SQIVND (reference sequence). The CDR3 contains 13 residues. V lost 3 bases and J 3 bases, leaving 6 bases between the germline ends. CDR3 sequence: CASSIQNNQPQHF. The CDR3 bases are TGTGCCAGTAGTATCCAGAACAATCAGCCCCAGCATTTT.

This clone came up once. CDR3 in DNA: TGTGCCAGCAGCACTAGACTGTACGAGCAGTACTTC. Residues: CASSTRLYEQYF. The V gene is TRBV5-6, the J gene TRBJ2-7; D possibly corresponds to TRBD2 (5 bases). V shed 4 bases and J shed 4 bases, with 9 bases lying between them. Germline values: CDR1 SGHDT, CDR2 YYEEEE. The CDR3 length is 12 residues.